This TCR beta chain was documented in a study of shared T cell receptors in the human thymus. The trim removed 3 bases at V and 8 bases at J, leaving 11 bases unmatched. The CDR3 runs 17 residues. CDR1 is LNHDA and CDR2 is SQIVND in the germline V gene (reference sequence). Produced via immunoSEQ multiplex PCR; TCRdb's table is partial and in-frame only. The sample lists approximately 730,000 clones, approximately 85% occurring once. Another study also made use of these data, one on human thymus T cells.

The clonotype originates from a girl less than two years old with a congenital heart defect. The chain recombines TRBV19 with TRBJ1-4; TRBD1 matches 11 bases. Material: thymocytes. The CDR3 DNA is TGTGCCAGTAGTATTCCGGACAGGGGGCCCAAAATGGAAAAACTGTTTTTT. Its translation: CASSIPDRGPKMEKLFF.